This T cell receptor delta chain was obtained from a study of γδ T cells in repeated Plasmodium falciparum infection. Broader study findings: Vdelta2-negative gammadelta repertoires, largely Vdelta1+, seemingly showed infection-driven waves of new clonal selection. Malian children's Vdelta2-negative repertoires appeared more expanded and less diverse than Australians'. Donors in Mali lived in a small rural village, largely one ethnic group.

Vgamma9/Vdelta2+ and Vdelta2-negative gammadelta T cells were flow-sorted from PBMC for bulk sequencing. TCRdb fed the multiplex PCR reads into CATT to redo clone calling. Of 40,000 to 55,000 delta-chain clones in the sample, 1.9% were seen once. Concerning this clone itself: Its cognate antigen is unknown. It is likely a read error: a sequence one base away is far more abundant.

This CDR3 is 16 amino acids long. Germline V CDR1 and CDR2: TSWWSYY, QGS. This chain joins TRDV1 and TRDJ1; 9 bases match TRDD3. In the absence of a J gene in TCRdb, the DNA was matched to germline to assign it here. This TCR derives from a pool of human donors (malaria-infected and uninfected, not separated). Sequenced material: gamma-delta T cells from blood. CDR3 loop: CALGALGDQYTDKLIF. As DNA, the CDR3 is TGTGCTCTTGGGGCACTGGGGGACCAGTACACCGACAAACTCATCTTT.